The 19 T cell receptor beta chains below all came from one sample that was sequenced in a study of cytomegalovirus exposure and HLA in healthy donors. PCR employed 60 Vbeta and 13 Jbeta primers. Assay used: immunoSEQ multiplex PCR; TCRdb lists only in-frame clones, some missing. In the table there are about 110,000 clones, roughly three quarters of which are singletons. Sequencing was carried out using PBMCs. These receptors were taken from a man in his forties in good health and CMV-seronegative.

V usage is TRBV7-9 and J usage is TRBJ1-5; 7 bases fit TRBD1. The CDR3 consists of 15 residues. J was trimmed by 0 bases and V by 4 bases; bases with no gene match: 3. CDR1 is SEHNR, CDR2 FQNEAQ, per germline (reference sequence). The CDR3 protein is CASSSTGPSNQPQHF. For the CDR3, the DNA is TGTGCCAGCAGCTCGACAGGGCCTAGCAATCAGCCCCAGCATTTT.

This clone showed up just once. The J gene is TRBJ2-3, the V gene TRBV28; 7 nucleotides align to TRBD2. V was pared by 6 bases and J by 9 bases, with 3 bases of the junction left unmatched. The V gene's germline CDR1 is MDHEN and CDR2 SYDVKM. This CDR3 comprises 11 residues. The CDR3 coding sequence is TGTGCCAGCAGCGGGACTACGACGCAGTATTTT. Residues: CASSGTTTQYF.

The chain employs TRBV19 and TRBJ1-1; 8 bases align to TRBD1. This CDR3 spans 13 amino acids. Germline CDR1 reads LNHDA; CDR2 reads SQIVND (reference sequence). Trimming at V came to 6 bases and at J to 6 bases, leaving 6 bases not matched to a gene. The CDR3 spells CASSPQGEAEAFF. The CDR3, as DNA: TGTGCCAGTAGCCCACAGGGGGAGGCTGAAGCTTTCTTT. Using reference TRBV19 and TRBJ1-1 for the parts outside the CDR3, the full variable domain is DGGITQSPKYLFRKEGQNVTLSCEQNLNHDAMYWYRQDPGQGLRLIYYSQIVNDFQKGDIAEGYSVSREKKESFPLTVTSAQKNPTAFYLCASSPQGEAEAFFGQGTRLTVV.

The CDR3 loop is CASSLSREGLHNQPQHF. The CDR3 bases are TGTGCCAGCAGTTTATCGAGGGAGGGGCTCCACAATCAGCCCCAGCATTTT. This rearrangement joins TRBV27 to TRBJ1-5; maybe TRBD1 (5 bases). Trimming pared 0 bases from V and 3 bases from J, leaving 15 bases between. CDR3 size: 17 residues. Germline loops: CDR1 MNHEY, CDR2 SMNVEV (reference sequence).

This clone appeared once. The rearrangement joins TRBV19 to TRBJ1-1, with D possibly TRBD1 on 5 matching bases. The CDR3 is made up of 11 amino acids. V lost 7 bases and J 7 bases, leaving 10 bases between the germline ends. From germline, CDR1 is LNHDA and CDR2 SQIVND (reference sequence). CDR3 sequence (DNA): TGTGCCAGTATGACCGGGGGTGAAGCTTTCTTT. As protein: CASMTGGEAFF.

This chain joins TRBV27 and TRBJ1-6, with 9 bases aligning to TRBD1. The V segment lost 5 bases and the J segment 7 bases; nucleotides outside the gene matches: 9. Germline CDR1 and CDR2: MNHEY and SMNVEV (reference sequence). The length of the CDR3 is 16 residues. CDR3 sequence: CASSTLQGARNSPLHF. DNA of the CDR3: TGTGCCAGCAGTACGTTACAGGGGGCGAGGAATTCACCCCTCCACTTT.

This clone was found once. The rearrangement links TRBV6-6 to TRBJ1-1, with D unclear. The CDR3 length is 13 residues. The V end was cut by 7 bases, the J end by 3 bases, with 12 bases between. CDR1 and CDR2 (germline): MNHNY, SVGAGI (reference sequence). DNA of the CDR3: TGTGCCAGCAAAAGGAGGCCCGACACTGAAGCTTTCTTT. It translates to CASKRRPDTEAFF.

In its sample, this clone was seen once. The V and J genes are TRBV30 and TRBJ2-1; 10 bases agree with TRBD2. This CDR3 comprises 16 residues. V lost 0 bases to trimming and J lost 10 bases; unmatched junction nucleotides: 12. Germline CDR1 and CDR2: GTSNPN and SVGIG (reference sequence). For the CDR3, the DNA is TGTGCCTGGAGTGTAGATTGGCTAGCGGGAGTCTACGAGCAGTTCTTC. This sequence encodes CAWSVDWLAGVYEQFF.

This clone is categorized as medium-sized (0.01 to 0.1%). The gene calls are TRBV5-1 and TRBJ1-6, with TRBD1 matching over 12 bases. CDR1 is SGHRS and CDR2 is YFSETQ in the germline V gene. Unmatched junction bases numbered 10, after V lost 4 bases and J lost 5 bases. The CDR3 length is 18 residues. Here the CDR3 DNA reads TGCGCCAGCAGCGTCGGGACAGGGGGCCGGAAGGATAATTCACCCCTCCACTTT. It encodes CASSVGTGGRKDNSPLHF.

The V gene is TRBV4-1, the J gene TRBJ1-1, with unresolved D. Germline CDR1 and CDR2: MGHRA and YSYEKL. The CDR3 length is 15 residues. Trimming removed 0 bases at V and 4 bases at J, with 12 bases between. The CDR3, as DNA: TGCGCCAGCAGCCAAGAGAGGGCTTGGGGCACTGAAGCTTTCTTT. It codes for CASSQERAWGTEAFF.

CDR3 sequence reads: CASSLGGGNQPQHF. CDR3 DNA sequence: TGTGCCAGCTCTCTCGGGGGGGGGAATCAGCCCCAGCATTTT. The V gene is TRBV18, the J gene TRBJ1-5; maybe TRBD1 (5 bases). Germline CDR1 is KGHSH and CDR2 is LQKENI. This CDR3 is 14 amino acids long. V was shortened by 6 bases and J by 4 bases, with 13 bases between the two germline ends.

This clone was found many times. The V and J genes are TRBV10-2 and TRBJ1-4; 7 bases align to TRBD1. Germline V gene lookup returns CDR1 WSHSY and CDR2 SAAADI. This CDR3 is 16 amino acids long. The J segment lost 8 bases and the V segment lost 6 bases, leaving 15 bases of the junction unmatched. In DNA form, the CDR3 reads TGCGCCAGCAGACGAACTTTGGACAGGTTTGGCGAAAAACTGTTTTTT. It is translated as CASRRTLDRFGEKLFF.

The chain links TRBV5-4 to TRBJ1-4, with 10 bases identical to TRBD1. After removal of 2 bases from V and 6 bases from J, the junction contained 4 bases not matched to a gene. The germline CDR1 and CDR2 sequences are SGHNT and YYREEE (reference sequence). CDR3 length: 15 amino acids. CDR3 amino acids: CASSFTGTGDEKLFF. CDR3 nucleotides: TGTGCCAGCAGCTTCACCGGGACAGGGGATGAAAAACTGTTTTTT.

The chain links TRBV7-6 to TRBJ2-5, with 7 bases lining up with TRBD1. Per germline, CDR1 SGHVS and CDR2 FNYEAQ. CDR3 length: 16 residues. V was clipped by 5 bases and J by 3 bases; unmatched bases: 12. CDR3 sequence: CASSRPRDSGEETQYF. CDR3 coding DNA: TGTGCCAGCAGCCGACCCCGGGACAGTGGGGAAGAGACCCAGTACTTC.

The chain is built from TRBV10-1 and TRBJ2-3; D may be TRBD2 (5 bases). V was pared by 2 bases and J by 4 bases, with 10 bases between. Germline CDR1 and CDR2: WNHNN and SYGVQD (reference sequence). CDR3 length: 14 amino acids. The CDR3 reads CASSELAFPDTQYF. Written as DNA, the CDR3 is TGCGCCAGCAGTGAGCTAGCCTTCCCAGATACGCAGTATTTT.

This rearrangement joins TRBV5-1 to TRBJ2-7; D is possibly TRBD1 (5 bases). From germline, CDR1 is SGHRS and CDR2 YFSETQ. This CDR3 spans 18 amino acids. Trimming left V 4 bases short and J 2 bases short, with 25 bases between. CDR3: CASSPFGQGQSLAYEQYF. The CDR3 bases are TGCGCCAGCAGCCCCTTTGGGCAGGGCCAAAGTCTGGCCTACGAGCAGTACTTC.

The genes are TRBV7-9 and TRBJ2-1; 12 bases align to TRBD2. CDR1 SEHNR and CDR2 FQNEAQ come from the germline V gene (reference sequence). With V trimmed by 5 bases and J by 8 bases, 10 bases remained unmatched. The CDR3 sequence is 16 residues long. The CDR3 loop is CASSPRTSGKVDEQFF. The CDR3 DNA reads as TGTGCCAGCAGCCCGAGGACTAGCGGGAAGGTCGATGAGCAGTTCTTC.

The V gene is TRBV4-3, the J gene TRBJ1-6; D may be TRBD1 (5 bases). The CDR3 spans 18 residues. Germline assignment: CDR1 LGHNA and CDR2 YSLEER. Trimming pared 0 bases from V and 0 bases from J, leaving 12 bases between. This CDR3 is CASSQDRQGYSYNSPLHF. CDR3 sequence (DNA): TGCGCCAGCAGCCAAGATCGTCAGGGCTACTCCTATAATTCACCCCTCCACTTT.

V and J are TRBV15 and TRBJ1-5; weak D call: TRBD1 (5 bases). CDR1 LNHNV and CDR2 YYDKDF come from the germline V gene (reference sequence). CDR3 length: 14 residues. With 3 bases removed from V and 5 bases from J, the gap between germline ends came to 11 bases. The DNA of the CDR3 is TGTGCCACCAGCAGGACAGTCTCTGATCAGCCCCAGCATTTT. This translates into CATSRTVSDQPQHF. The whole variable domain, filled in from reference TRBV15 and TRBJ1-5, reads DAMVIQNPRYQVTQFGKPVTLSCSQTLNHNVMYWYQQKSSQAPKLLFHYYDKDFNNEADTPDNFQSRRPNTSFCFLDIRSPGLGDTAMYLCATSRTVSDQPQHFGDGTRLSIL.